This TCR beta chain appears in the sequencing data of a study of blood T cell repertoires in COVID-19. Looking at the study overall: Whether acute or convalescent, the COVID-19 samples came from the United States, Italy and Spain. Sources were T cells, B-cell-depleted T cells, or PBMCs; the material itself was cDNA or gDNA.

Authors' data handling: The assay estimated nucleated cells by amplifying reference gene primers. Here immunoSEQ multiplex PCR was the method, and the copy in TCRdb shows in-frame clones only, minus some. Clone size and the V and J calls come from that table; the DNA yielded D and trimming. Of approximately 200,000 clones listed, about 88% are singletons. Germline V gene lookup returns CDR1 ENHRY and CDR2 SYGVKD. V lost 5 bases and J lost 3; bases outside the gene matches: 5. The CDR3 runs to 15 residues. The J gene is TRBJ2-2, the V gene TRBV10-3, with TRBD1 identical over 8 bases. The sequence was collected from a man between 65 and 79 years old with acute or convalescent COVID-19. Material: peripheral blood. CDR3 nucleotide sequence: TGTGCCATCAGTATGGCAGGGGGCGACACCGGGGAGCTGTTTTTT. This codes for CAISMAGGDTGELFF.